The rows below give T cell receptor beta chains drawn from one sample of a study of T cells in Graves' hyperthyroidism and ophthalmopathy. MiXCR, applied by TCRdb to the multiplex PCR reads, yields one record per CDR3 protein. Of approximately 350,000 distinct CDR3 sequences in the sample, roughly 15% were seen once. Sequencing used blood. All receptors come from a woman in her sixties or seventies with Graves' ophthalmopathy. Both conserved end residues are trimmed from each CDR3.

>TRBV12-3/TRBV12-4|TRBJ2-7|11
ASSLPGGLEQY
>TRBV10-3|TRBJ2-3|12
AISDVDGTDTQY
>TRBV10-3|TRBJ2-2|12
AIKPAANTGEMF
>TRBV5-1|TRBJ2-1|12
ASSAGGTYNEQF
>TRBV28|TRBJ2-3|17
ASSSGQIWRVRHTDTQY
>TRBV3-1|TRBJ2-5|14
ASSFYDRGLQETQY
>TRBV25-1|TRBJ1-1|11
ASIGLKNTEAF
>TRBV12-5|TRBJ2-3|12
ARRISRRADTQY
>TRBV3-1|TRBJ2-5|17
ASSQDFQTSGRPAETQY
>TRBV5-1|TRBJ2-1|12
ASSEAGSYNEQF
>TRBV3-1|TRBJ1-2|14
ASSQDPGQGWYGYT
>TRBV19|TRBJ2-1|12
ASSRSSGYNEQF
>TRBV20-1|TRBJ2-5|12
SASPGLRAETQY
>TRBV24-1|TRBJ2-1|13
ATSDPRDLYNEQF
>TRBV24-1|TRBJ2-1|17
ATSDSGTSGGSSYNEQF
>TRBV20-1|TRBJ2-4|13
SARGQGAAKNIQY